The rows below give T cell receptor beta chains drawn from one sample of a study of technical replicates of blood from a handful of donors. Method: immunoSEQ multiplex PCR; TCRdb's copy keeps in-frame clones and lacks some. Seen here are under 80,000 clones, 85% to 90% observed once, and the top ten hold around 4.8%. Sample: PBMCs. These receptors were collected from a human donor in good health. Some clones in this sample may be carry-over from other donors' samples. CDR3s include the opening cysteine and the closing phenylalanine or tryptophan. A D gene is named only where the DNA matches it firmly. Clone size is shown for a subset of rows, as once, few, many or a class of expanded clone.

v_call	d_call	j_call	clone_size	cdr3_aa	cdr3_nt
TRBV29-1	-	TRBJ2-7	-	CSVEDLTGVAQYF	TGCAGCGTTGAAGATCTGACAGGCGTAGCGCAGTACTTC
TRBV7-8	TRBD2	TRBJ2-3	-	CASSPGPPGLAGGAQYF	TGTGCCAGCAGCCCCGGGCCGCCGGGACTAGCGGGGGGGGCGCAGTATTTT
TRBV7-9	-	TRBJ1-3	-	CASSLRGSGNTIYF	TGTGCCAGCAGCTTAAGGGGTTCTGGAAACACCATATATTTT
TRBV5-4	-	TRBJ2-3	-	CASRVYSTDTQYF	TGTGCCAGCAGAGTGTATAGTACAGATACGCAGTATTTT
TRBV21-1	-	TRBJ2-2	-	CASSKVTAGWPGELFF	TGTGCCAGCAGCAAAGTGACAGCAGGGTGGCCCGGGGAGCTGTTTTTT
TRBV7-2	-	TRBJ2-1	-	CASSLERESYNEQFF	TGTGCCAGCAGCTTAGAACGGGAGAGCTACAATGAGCAGTTCTTC
TRBV29-1	-	TRBJ2-6	few	CSVFSDINSGANVLTF	TGCAGCGTTTTCTCAGACATAAACTCTGGGGCCAACGTCCTGACTTTC
TRBV10-3	TRBD2	TRBJ2-3	-	CAIRMTSGTDTQYF	TGTGCCATCAGGATGACTAGCGGCACAGATACGCAGTATTTT
TRBV2	-	TRBJ2-5	-	CASSLRRVETQYF	TGTGCCAGCAGCCTCCGCCGAGTGGAGACCCAGTACTTC
TRBV7-2	-	TRBJ1-6	-	CASSLAGKESPLHF	TGTGCCAGCAGCTTAGCGGGCAAGGAATCACCCCTCCACTTT
TRBV5-1	TRBD2	TRBJ2-1	-	CASSMVNPGLVSPRSYNEQFF	TGCGCCAGCAGCATGGTGAACCCGGGACTAGTGTCCCCCCGCTCCTACAATGAGCAGTTCTTC
TRBV5-5	TRBD1	TRBJ2-1	-	CASSTHPGGYNEQFF	TGTGCCAGCAGCACCCATCCAGGGGGTTACAATGAGCAGTTCTTC
TRBV11-3	TRBD1	TRBJ2-5	-	CASSHRGGETQYF	TGTGCCAGCAGCCACAGGGGTGGGGAGACCCAGTACTTC
TRBV18	-	TRBJ2-7	-	CASSPAYSYEQYF	TGTGCCAGCTCACCCGCGTACAGCTACGAGCAGTACTTC
TRBV7-9	TRBD1	TRBJ2-3	-	CASSINPGTGFLDTQYF	TGTGCCAGCAGCATCAACCCCGGGACAGGGTTTTTGGATACGCAGTATTTT
TRBV5-8	-	TRBJ2-7	-	CASSLDGLTYEQYF	TGTGCCAGCAGCTTGGATGGACTTACCTACGAGCAGTACTTC
TRBV27	-	TRBJ1-5	few	CASSREGPDRPQHF	TGTGCCAGCAGTCGGGAAGGGCCCGATCGCCCCCAGCATTTT
TRBV7-2	-	TRBJ2-5	-	CASSSGETQYF	TGTGCCAGCAGCTCGGGAGAGACCCAGTACTTC
TRBV5-1	-	TRBJ2-1	-	CASSSIGPGEQFF	TGCGCCAGCAGCTCGATAGGTCCAGGTGAGCAGTTCTTC
TRBV11-2	-	TRBJ2-3	-	CASSLYGGATDTQYF	TGTGCCAGCAGCTTATATGGCGGGGCCACAGATACGCAGTATTTT
TRBV5-1	-	TRBJ2-1	-	CASSGSGAYNEQFF	TGCGCCAGCAGCGGTAGCGGAGCATACAATGAGCAGTTCTTC
TRBV9	TRBD1	TRBJ2-5	-	CASSGGQVGETQYF	TGTGCCAGCAGCGGGGGACAGGTGGGAGAGACCCAGTACTTC
TRBV2	-	TRBJ2-7	-	CASSVRDIYEQYF	TGTGCCAGCAGTGTGCGGGATATTTACGAGCAGTACTTC
TRBV11-3	-	TRBJ2-1	few	CASSLDLNEQFF	TGTGCCAGCAGCTTAGATCTGAATGAGCAGTTCTTC
TRBV6-5	TRBD1	TRBJ2-7	-	CASSPGTGGTYEQYF	TGTGCCAGCAGTCCCGGGACAGGGGGGACCTACGAGCAGTACTTC
TRBV7-8	TRBD1	TRBJ2-2	-	CASSFPPQGATGELFF	TGTGCCAGCAGCTTTCCCCCCCAGGGGGCGACCGGGGAGCTGTTTTTT
TRBV9	-	TRBJ2-2	-	CASSVYGPRELFF	TGTGCCAGCAGCGTATACGGTCCGCGGGAGCTGTTTTTT
TRBV4-1	TRBD1	TRBJ1-1	few	CASKRQGRWAEAFF	TGCGCCAGCAAAAGACAGGGGCGATGGGCTGAAGCTTTCTTT
TRBV7-9	-	TRBJ1-3	-	CASSLQSGNTIYF	TGTGCCAGCAGCTTACAATCTGGAAACACCATATATTTT
TRBV2	-	TRBJ2-2	-	CASREQGGLFF	TGTGCCAGCAGAGAACAGGGTGGGCTGTTTTTT
TRBV25-1	-	TRBJ2-3	-	CASSYDRTQGADTQYF	TGTGCCAGCAGCTACGATAGGACCCAGGGCGCAGATACGCAGTATTTT
TRBV15	-	TRBJ1-5	-	CATSREGARQPQHF	TGTGCCACCAGCAGAGAGGGGGCCCGTCAGCCCCAGCATTTT
TRBV6-1	TRBD1	TRBJ1-4	few	CASSEGEGTGGEKLFF	TGTGCCAGCAGTGAAGGGGAGGGGACAGGGGGCGAAAAACTGTTTTTT
TRBV15	TRBD1	TRBJ2-7	-	CATSRDRAGGHEQYF	TGTGCCACCAGCAGAGATCGGGCAGGGGGCCATGAGCAGTACTTC
TRBV18	TRBD1	TRBJ1-1	-	CASSLGTGGMTEAFF	TGTGCCAGCTCATTAGGGACAGGGGGCATGACTGAAGCTTTCTTT
TRBV5-1	-	TRBJ1-2	-	CASSFDTYGYTF	TGCGCCAGCAGCTTTGACACCTATGGCTACACCTTC
TRBV18	TRBD1	TRBJ1-1	-	CASSPDRGHGAEAFF	TGTGCCAGCTCGCCGGACAGGGGGCACGGCGCTGAAGCTTTCTTT
TRBV4-3	TRBD1	TRBJ1-2	-	CASSQPGQPYGYTF	TGCGCCAGCAGCCAACCGGGACAGCCCTATGGCTACACCTTC
TRBV13	TRBD1	TRBJ1-1	-	CASSFQTGGTEAFF	TGTGCCAGCAGCTTCCAGACAGGGGGCACTGAAGCTTTCTTT
TRBV7-9	-	TRBJ1-4	-	CASSLRREGSEKLFF	TGTGCCAGCAGCCTACGGCGGGAGGGGAGTGAAAAACTGTTTTTT
TRBV4-2	-	TRBJ2-3	-	CASSQDLRSGAPSTDTQYF	TGTGCCAGCAGCCAAGATTTGAGGTCGGGAGCCCCTAGCACAGATACGCAGTATTTT
TRBV29-1	TRBD1	TRBJ2-3	-	CSAGQNTDTQYF	TGCAGCGCGGGACAGAACACAGATACGCAGTATTTT
TRBV7-2	TRBD1	TRBJ1-6	-	CASSLGRQGGSPLHF	TGTGCCAGCAGCTTAGGACGACAGGGTGGTTCACCCCTCCACTTT
TRBV4-3	-	TRBJ1-6	-	CASSQTGAANSPLHF	TGCGCCAGCAGCCAAACTGGGGCCGCTAATTCACCCCTCCACTTT
TRBV28	TRBD1	TRBJ2-3	-	CASSPGTGADTQYF	TGTGCCAGCAGTCCCGGGACAGGGGCAGATACGCAGTATTTT